This TCR beta chain was found in a study of blood T cell repertoires in COVID-19. Study as a whole: COVID-19 samples collected from the United States, Italy and Spain covered acute and convalescent phases. Sources were T cells, B-cell-depleted T cells, or PBMCs; the material itself was cDNA or gDNA.

Under the authors' procedure: How many nucleated cells were present was estimated from reference gene primer amplification. Repertoires were generated with immunoSEQ multiplex PCR, while TCRdb's copy carries only in-frame clones and drops some. The DNA was the basis for D and trimming; V, J and clone size are from that table. Counted here are about 44,000 clones, roughly 87% occurring once; the ten biggest clones make up around 15%. The receptor was derived from a man between 65 and 85 years old with active COVID-19. The specimen was peripheral blood.

This chain's CDR3 is CASGDKSNQPQHF. In nucleotides, the CDR3 is TGTGCCAGTGGGGACAAAAGCAATCAGCCCCAGCATTTT. The V and J genes are TRBV19 and TRBJ1-5; a possible D gene is TRBD1 (6 bases). The CDR3 sequence is 13 residues long. CDR1 is LNHDA, CDR2 SQIVND, per germline (reference sequence). Trimming removed 8 bases at V and 1 base at J, with 9 bases between.